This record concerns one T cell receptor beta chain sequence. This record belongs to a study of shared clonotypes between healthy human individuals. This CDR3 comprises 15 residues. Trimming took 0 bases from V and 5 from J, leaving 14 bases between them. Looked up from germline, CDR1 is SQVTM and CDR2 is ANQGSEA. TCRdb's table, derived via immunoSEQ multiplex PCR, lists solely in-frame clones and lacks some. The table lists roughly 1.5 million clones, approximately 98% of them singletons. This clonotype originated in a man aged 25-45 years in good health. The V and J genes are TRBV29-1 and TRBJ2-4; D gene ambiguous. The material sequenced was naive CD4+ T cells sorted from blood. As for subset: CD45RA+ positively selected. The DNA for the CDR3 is TGCAGCGTTGAAGATCGCGGTCTAAACGAAAACATTCAGTACTTC. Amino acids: CSVEDRGLNENIQYF.